Shown below are 3 T cell receptor beta chains from a single sample sequenced in a study of chemoradiotherapy in HPV16-positive cancers. Method: immunoSEQ multiplex PCR; TCRdb's copy keeps in-frame clones and lacks some. The sample includes about 4,000 clones, roughly 95% of them seen just once. Here the sequenced sample was tumor tissue, taken from a patient who underwent chemoradiotherapy. These receptors all stem from a human donor with HPV-associated anogenital cancer.

This chain links TRBV5-4 with TRBJ2-1; D gene uncertain. Germline values: CDR1 SGHNT, CDR2 YYREEE (reference sequence). V was trimmed by 1 base and J by 9 bases, leaving 20 bases between them. The CDR3 totals 16 residues. The CDR3 is CASSLMSVWGSGEQFF. CDR3 DNA sequence: TGTGCCAGCAGCTTGATGTCTGTGTGGGGATCGGGTGAGCAGTTCTTC.

V gene TRBV7-2 combines with J gene TRBJ1-1; D gene ambiguous. This CDR3 has 13 amino acids. V was pared by 1 base and J by 0 bases, with 3 bases between. Per germline, CDR1 SGHTA and CDR2 FQGNSA. CDR3 region: CASSLDMNTEAFF. CDR3 DNA: TGTGCCAGCAGCTTAGATATGAACACTGAAGCTTTCTTT.

CDR3 nucleotides: TGCGCCAGCAGCTTGCTCGGGGGCACAGATACGCAGTATTTT. This encodes CASSLLGGTDTQYF. The chain combines TRBV5-1 with TRBJ2-3; D possibly corresponds to TRBD2 (5 bases). V lost 1 base and J 1 base, leaving 7 bases between the germline ends. The CDR3 is made up of 14 amino acids. From germline, CDR1 is SGHRS and CDR2 YFSETQ.